The rows below give T cell receptor beta chains drawn from one sample of a study of blood T cell repertoires in COVID-19. Here immunoSEQ multiplex PCR was the method, and the copy in TCRdb shows in-frame clones only, minus some. This repertoire shows about 200,000 clones, about 85% found once; its top ten account for approximately 0.99%. The sample taken for sequencing was peripheral blood. These receptors were obtained from a man in his 60s with COVID-19, enrolled during active disease. The conserved cysteine and the conserved F or W are not part of the CDR3 here.

>TRBV6-5|TRBJ1-2
ASSYDRWPYGYT
>TRBV18|TRBJ2-6
ASSPYSGRSGANVLT
>TRBV10-3|TRBJ1-1
AIAAKDRNTEAF
>TRBV10-2|TRBJ1-2
ASRDLGQEGYT
>TRBV27|TRBJ1-6
ASSSRQGDNSPLH
>TRBV10-1|TRBJ1-2
ASSESFGGGYYGYT
>TRBV2|TRBJ1-1
ASRGQLLGGTEAF
>TRBV29-1|TRBJ2-7
SVKGVRGTDDYEQY
>TRBV6-5|TRBJ2-7
ASSPTSGPGRQY
>TRBV27|TRBJ1-2
ASRMTGNYGYT
>TRBV19|TRBJ1-1
ASSIDLSQVEAF
>TRBV15|TRBJ1-1
ATSTRTGIAF
>TRBV19|TRBJ2-1
ASSWTSGVNNEQF
>TRBV15|TRBJ1-4
ATSRESGGHGEKLF
>TRBV7-9|TRBJ2-1
ASRQTGDEQF
>TRBV6-5|TRBJ1-5
ASIRAGDQPQH
>TRBV23-1|TRBJ2-3
ASRLGGVVGTDTQY
>TRBV6-6|TRBJ1-5
ASSYSRTENQPQH
>TRBV2|TRBJ1-1
ASSASGGWTEAF
>TRBV5-1|TRBJ1-1
ASSSPGVPEAF
>TRBV6-2/TRBV6-3|TRBJ2-1
ASTPLAGTYNEQF
>TRBV3-1/TRBV3-2|TRBJ2-1
ASSQAGGYNEQF
>TRBV6-5|TRBJ2-1
ASSYSGGPYNEQF
>TRBV15|TRBJ2-1
ATSRGAYIGDNEQF
>TRBV19|TRBJ1-1
AAGEGTNTEAF
>TRBV7-2|TRBJ1-2
ASSYTGGKYGYT
>TRBV2|TRBJ1-1
ASSLRDSVH
>TRBV28|TRBJ1-6
ASKGGRGRANSPLH
>TRBV5-1|TRBJ2-5
ASSARGETQY
>TRBV15|TRBJ2-3
ATSRDGQLQY
>TRBV6-2/TRBV6-3|TRBJ1-5
ASSPPGVSQPQH
>TRBV30|TRBJ2-1
AWSVRSGLPYNEQF
>TRBV12-3/TRBV12-4|TRBJ1-2
ASSRQNYGYT
>TRBV23-1|TRBJ2-2
ASSQGTANTGELF
>TRBV6-5|TRBJ1-4
ASRETGRANEKLF
>TRBV30|TRBJ1-4
AWSTGYGEKLF
>TRBV18|TRBJ1-3
ASSPTFQGAGNTIY
>TRBV3-1/TRBV3-2|TRBJ1-2
ASSQEIPAGGYT
>TRBV10-1|TRBJ2-2
ASSDGQGDTGELF